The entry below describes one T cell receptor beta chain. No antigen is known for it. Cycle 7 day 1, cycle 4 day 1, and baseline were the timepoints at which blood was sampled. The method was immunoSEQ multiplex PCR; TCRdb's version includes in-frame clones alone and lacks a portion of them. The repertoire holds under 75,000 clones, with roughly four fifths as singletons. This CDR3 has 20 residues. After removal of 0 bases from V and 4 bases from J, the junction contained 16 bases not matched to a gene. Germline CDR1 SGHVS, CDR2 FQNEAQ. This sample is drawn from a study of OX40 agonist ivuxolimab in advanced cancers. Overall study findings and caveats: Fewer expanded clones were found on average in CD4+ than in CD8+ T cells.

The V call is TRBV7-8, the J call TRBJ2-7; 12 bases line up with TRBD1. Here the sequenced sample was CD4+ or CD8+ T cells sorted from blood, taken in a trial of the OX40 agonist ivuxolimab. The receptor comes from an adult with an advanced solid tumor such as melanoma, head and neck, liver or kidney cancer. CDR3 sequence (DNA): TGTGCCAGCAGCTTAGCGGGGGGGACAGGGGGCTCCGCGGGCCGTTACGAGCAGTACTTC. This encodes CASSLAGGTGGSAGRYEQYF. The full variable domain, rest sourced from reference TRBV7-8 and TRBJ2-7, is GAGVSQSPRYKVAKRGQDVALRCDPISGHVSLFWYQQALGQGPEFLTYFQNEAQLDKSGLPSDRFFAERPEGSVSTLKIQRTQQEDSAVYLCASSLAGGTGGSAGRYEQYFGPGTRLTVT.